The 19 T cell receptor beta chains below all came from one sample that was sequenced in a study of shared clonotypes between healthy human individuals. TCRdb's copy holds only in-frame clones and misses some; the assay was immunoSEQ multiplex PCR. The sample includes over 850,000 clones, about four fifths of them seen just once. The sequencing input was memory CD4+ T cells from PBMCs. Sample subset: CD45RA-negative fraction. The receptor source for this set is a man between 18 and 35 years old in good health. Some clones in this sample may be carry-over from other donors' samples.

This clone was recorded a few times. Being one base from a much bigger clone, this may be a read error. The same CDR3 can be traced to other DNA sequences in this sample. The chain employs TRBV20-1 and TRBJ1-1; unclear D gene. The V end was cut by 1 base, the J end by 14 bases, with 14 bases between. CDR1 is DFQATT, CDR2 SNEGSKA, per germline (reference sequence). CDR3 length: 11 amino acids. The CDR3, as DNA: TGCAGTGCTAGAGGGGTAGGTGGCGCCTTCTTT. Its translation: CSARGVGGAFF.

The genes are TRBV10-3 and TRBJ2-7; 7 bases align to TRBD1. This CDR3 region has 14 residues. Trimming cost V 6 bases and J 0 bases; bases outside gene matches: 5. CDR1 and CDR2 (germline): ENHRY, SYGVKD. The CDR3 reads CAISPRQGSYEQYF. The CDR3 coding sequence is TGTGCCATCAGCCCCCGACAGGGCTCCTACGAGCAGTACTTC.

The chain employs TRBV7-3 and TRBJ2-7; tentative D call: TRBD2 (6 bases). Germline CDR1 and CDR2: SGHTA and FQGTGA. This CDR3 comprises 15 residues. Between the trimmed V and J ends, which lost 1 base and 0 bases, there was a span of 10 bases. CDR3 loop: CASSLMAGSSYEQYF. The CDR3 DNA reads TGTGCCAGCAGCTTAATGGCGGGAAGCTCCTACGAGCAGTACTTC.

The chain has TRBV10-2 and TRBJ2-5; the match to TRBD2 covers 8 bases. This CDR3 comprises 16 residues. Losses at the gene ends were 4 bases for V and 8 bases for J; bases not matched to a gene: 15. CDR1 is WSHSY, CDR2 SAAADI, per germline. The CDR3 spells CASSGGSGNKRFTQYF. The CDR3 region has the DNA TGCGCCAGCAGTGGTGGTAGCGGGAATAAGAGATTTACCCAGTACTTC.

The chain links TRBV5-1 to TRBJ1-1; a possible D gene is TRBD1 (5 bases). Germline CDR1 is SGHRS and CDR2 is YFSETQ. The CDR3 covers 15 residues. The germline V and J ends were trimmed by 2 bases and 1 base, with 12 bases remaining between them. CDR3 DNA sequence: TGCGCCAGCAGCTTTCAGGGAGTCAGGAACACTGAAGCTTTCTTT. Translated: CASSFQGVRNTEAFF.

In this sample, this clone turned up many times. The chain links TRBV25-1 to TRBJ2-1; 9 bases align to TRBD1. The CDR3 has 16 amino acids. Trimming cost V 7 bases and J 11 bases; bases outside gene matches: 18. The germline V gene encodes CDR1 MGHDK and CDR2 SYGVNS. The CDR3 coding sequence is TGTGCCAGCACCCCAGGAGGGACAGGGACGAGGAATCAGCAGTTCTTC. It codes for CASTPGGTGTRNQQFF.

This clone was detected ten times or more. Other DNA sequences in this specimen translate into the identical CDR3. This chain uses TRBV28 with TRBJ2-1; 8 bases agree with TRBD2. CDR3 length: 11 amino acids. Germline assignment: CDR1 MDHEN and CDR2 SYDVKM. The trim removed 6 bases at V and 12 bases at J, leaving 4 bases unmatched. In DNA, the CDR3 is TGTGCCAGCAGCCAAGGGACTAGGCAGTTCTTC. Translated, it gives CASSQGTRQFF.

The rearrangement joins TRBV5-1 to TRBJ2-7; perhaps TRBD1 as D (5 bases). The germline V gene encodes CDR1 SGHRS and CDR2 YFSETQ. The length of the CDR3 is 14 residues. The V end was cut by 4 bases, the J end by 3 bases, with 14 bases between. In DNA form, the CDR3 reads TGCGCCAGCAGCCCCCAGGGTACAGGCTACGAGCAGTACTTC. This translates into CASSPQGTGYEQYF.

This chain connects TRBV29-1 to TRBJ1-4; 8 bases are a match to TRBD1. Germline lookup yields CDR1 SQVTM and CDR2 ANQGSEA. CDR3 size: 14 residues. Unmatched junction bases numbered 9, after V lost 5 bases and J lost 7 bases. This CDR3 reads CSVLRTGYSEKLFF. CDR3 sequence (DNA): TGCAGCGTTCTCCGGACAGGGTATAGTGAAAAACTGTTTTTT.

This chain connects TRBV7-3 to TRBJ2-2, with 7 bases identical to TRBD2. Losses at the gene ends were 2 bases for V and 4 bases for J; bases not matched to a gene: 4. Germline-derived CDR1 and CDR2 are SGHTA and FQGTGA. The CDR3 covers 15 residues. Here the CDR3 reads CASSLSGRGTGELFF. The CDR3 DNA sequence: TGTGCCAGCAGCTTATCTGGGAGGGGCACCGGGGAGCTGTTTTTT.

On this clone: This likely reflects a read error, since a far larger clone is one base away. This chain joins TRBV6-5 and TRBJ2-5; TRBD1 might be the D (6 bases). The CDR3 length is 14 residues. Deletions cut 5 bases from V and 1 base from J, with 11 bases between. CDR1 and CDR2 from the germline V gene are MNHEY and SVGAGI. The CDR3 here is CASSKRTVQETQYF. CDR3 DNA: TGTGCCAGCAGTAAACGGACAGTCCAAGAGACCCAGTACTTC.

In this sample, this clone turned up once. CDR3 amino acids: CASREPGQGSGYTF. The CDR3 DNA sequence: TGCGCCAGCAGAGAACCGGGACAGGGGTCCGGCTACACCTTC. V and J are TRBV5-1 and TRBJ1-2; TRBD1 aligns across 10 bases. Germline V lookup: CDR1 SGHRS, CDR2 YFSETQ. The ends lost 5 bases at V and 8 bases at J; junction bases unmatched: 9. The CDR3 is 14 amino acids.

This sequence joins TRBV5-5 and TRBJ2-5; D is uncertain. Per germline, CDR1 SGHKS and CDR2 YYEKEE (reference sequence). The CDR3 runs to 12 residues. Deletions cut 4 bases from V and 4 bases from J, with 8 bases between. CDR3 coding DNA: TGTGCCAGCAGCCTGCTAGTAGAGACCCAGTACTTC. Its translation: CASSLLVETQYF. Combining the CDR3 with reference TRBV5-5 and TRBJ2-5 gives the whole variable domain DAGVTQSPTHLIKTRGQQVTLRCSPISGHKSVSWYQQVLGQGPQFIFQYYEKEERGRGNFPDRFSARQFPNYSSELNVNALLLGDSALYLCASSLLVETQYFGPGTRLLVL.

The chain combines TRBV28 with TRBJ2-2; maybe TRBD2 (5 bases). Trimming cost V 4 bases and J 7 bases, with 16 bases left between them. The germline CDR1 and CDR2 sequences are MDHEN and SYDVKM. This CDR3 comprises 15 residues. The CDR3 nucleotides are TGTGCCAGCAGTTACTTCCGGGGTGTTAACGGGGAGCTGTTTTTT. Residues: CASSYFRGVNGELFF.

The V and J genes are TRBV7-3 and TRBJ2-1; 7 nucleotides match TRBD2. CDR1 is SGHTA, CDR2 FQGTGA, per germline. The V segment lost 0 bases and the J segment 4 bases; nucleotides outside the gene matches: 3. This CDR3 is built from 15 residues. CDR3 protein: CASSLTSGKYNEQFF. CDR3 nucleotide sequence: TGTGCCAGCAGCTTAACGAGCGGGAAGTACAATGAGCAGTTCTTC.

V gene TRBV9 combines with J gene TRBJ2-3, with TRBD2 matching 9 bases. Germline CDR1 reads SGDLS; CDR2 reads YYNGEE. Losses at the gene ends were 0 bases for V and 0 bases for J; bases not matched to a gene: 5. The CDR3 is 17 amino acids. CDR3 bases: TGTGCCAGCAGCGTAGTCGGGGCGGGAGGGAGCACAGATACGCAGTATTTT. Amino acid sequence: CASSVVGAGGSTDTQYF.

This clone was counted once. V gene TRBV10-3 combines with J gene TRBJ2-5; D call uncertain. Germline CDR1 is ENHRY and CDR2 is SYGVKD. Trimming left V 6 bases short and J 5 bases short, with 13 bases between. The length of the CDR3 is 13 residues. CDR3 region: CAISGRTSETQYF. The CDR3 DNA reads TGTGCCATCAGCGGACGTACCTCGGAGACCCAGTACTTC.

The chain has TRBV15 and TRBJ1-3; D is perhaps TRBD1 (5 bases). Germline V gene lookup returns CDR1 LNHNV and CDR2 YYDKDF (reference sequence). Trimming stripped 9 bases from V and 4 bases from J, with 13 bases between. This CDR3 comprises 13 residues. CDR3 sequence reads: CATGEGYGNTIYF. CDR3 in DNA: TGTGCCACAGGGGAGGGATACGGAAACACCATATATTTT.

Details on this clone: This sample includes further DNA sequences coding for the same CDR3. V is TRBV27 and J is TRBJ1-5; D is perhaps TRBD1 (5 bases). Germline V CDR1 and CDR2: MNHEY, SMNVEV (reference sequence). CDR3 length: 13 amino acids. Trimming cost V 5 bases and J 4 bases, with 9 bases left between them. The DNA for the CDR3 is TGTGCCAGCAGTGCAGGGTTTAATCAGCCCCAGCATTTT. Translated, it gives CASSAGFNQPQHF.